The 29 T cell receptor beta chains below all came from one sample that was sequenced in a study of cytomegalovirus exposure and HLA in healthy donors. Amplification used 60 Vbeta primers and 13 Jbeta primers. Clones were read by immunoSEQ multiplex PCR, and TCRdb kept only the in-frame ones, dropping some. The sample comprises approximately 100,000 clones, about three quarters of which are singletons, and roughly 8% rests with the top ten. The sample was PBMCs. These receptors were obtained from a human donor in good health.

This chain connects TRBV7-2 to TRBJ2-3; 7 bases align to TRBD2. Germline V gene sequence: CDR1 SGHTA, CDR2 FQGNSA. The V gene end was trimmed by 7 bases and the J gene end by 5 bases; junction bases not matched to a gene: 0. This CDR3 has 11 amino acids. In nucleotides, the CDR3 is TGTGCCAGCACTAGCGGAGATACGCAGTATTTT. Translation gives CASTSGDTQYF.

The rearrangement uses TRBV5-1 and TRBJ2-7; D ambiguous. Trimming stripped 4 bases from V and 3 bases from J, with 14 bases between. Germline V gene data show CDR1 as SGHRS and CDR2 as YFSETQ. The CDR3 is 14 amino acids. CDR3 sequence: CASSLPLGRYEQYF. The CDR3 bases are TGCGCCAGCAGCCTCCCTTTGGGCCGCTACGAGCAGTACTTC.

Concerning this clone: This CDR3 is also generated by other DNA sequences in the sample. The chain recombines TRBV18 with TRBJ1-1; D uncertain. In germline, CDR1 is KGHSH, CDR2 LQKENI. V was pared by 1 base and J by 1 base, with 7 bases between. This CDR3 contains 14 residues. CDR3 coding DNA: TGTGCCAGCTCACCACGGGCCGGGAACACTGAAGCTTTCTTT. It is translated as CASSPRAGNTEAFF.

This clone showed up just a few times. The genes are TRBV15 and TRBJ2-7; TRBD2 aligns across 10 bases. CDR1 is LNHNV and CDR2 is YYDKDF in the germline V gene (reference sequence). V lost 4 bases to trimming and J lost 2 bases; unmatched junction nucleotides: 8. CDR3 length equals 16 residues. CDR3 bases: TGTGCCACCAGCACCCACCCCGGGACTAGCGCCTACGAGCAGTACTTC. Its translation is CATSTHPGTSAYEQYF. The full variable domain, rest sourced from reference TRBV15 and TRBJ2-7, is DAMVIQNPRYQVTQFGKPVTLSCSQTLNHNVMYWYQQKSSQAPKLLFHYYDKDFNNEADTPDNFQSRRPNTSFCFLDIRSPGLGDTAMYLCATSTHPGTSAYEQYFGPGTRLTVT.

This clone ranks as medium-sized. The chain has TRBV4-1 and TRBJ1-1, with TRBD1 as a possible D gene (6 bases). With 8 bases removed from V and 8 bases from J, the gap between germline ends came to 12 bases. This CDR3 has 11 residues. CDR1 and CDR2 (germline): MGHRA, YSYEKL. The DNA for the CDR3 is TGCGCCAGCGACGCCGGGACAGAAGCTTTCTTT. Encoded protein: CASDAGTEAFF.

In DNA, the CDR3 is TGTGCCTGGAGTGTACAGTTGTGGGGCTACACCTTC. Amino acids: CAWSVQLWGYTF. This chain links TRBV30 with TRBJ1-2, with D uncertain. V lost 0 bases to trimming and J lost 8 bases, with 10 bases between them. The germline V gene encodes CDR1 GTSNPN and CDR2 SVGIG (reference sequence). The CDR3 loop spans 12 amino acids.

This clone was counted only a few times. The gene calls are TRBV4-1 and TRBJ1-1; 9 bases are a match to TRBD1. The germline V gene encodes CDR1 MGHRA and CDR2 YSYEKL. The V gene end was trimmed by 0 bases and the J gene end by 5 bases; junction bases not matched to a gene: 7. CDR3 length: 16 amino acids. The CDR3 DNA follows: TGCGCCAGCAGCCAAGATACAGGGGGCATGGTAACTGAAGCTTTCTTT. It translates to CASSQDTGGMVTEAFF.

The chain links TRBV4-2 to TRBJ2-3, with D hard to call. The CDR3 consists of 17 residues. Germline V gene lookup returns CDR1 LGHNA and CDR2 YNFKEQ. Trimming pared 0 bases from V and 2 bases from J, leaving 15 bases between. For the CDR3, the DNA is TGTGCCAGCAGCCAAGATTTGGGCCAGGCCAACACAGATACGCAGTATTTT. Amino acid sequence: CASSQDLGQANTDTQYF.

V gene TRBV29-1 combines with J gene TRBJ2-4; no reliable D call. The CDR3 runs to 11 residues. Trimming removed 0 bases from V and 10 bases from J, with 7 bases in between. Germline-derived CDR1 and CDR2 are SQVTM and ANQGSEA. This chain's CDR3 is CSVEDLQIQYF. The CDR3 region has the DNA TGCAGCGTTGAAGATTTGCAGATTCAGTACTTC. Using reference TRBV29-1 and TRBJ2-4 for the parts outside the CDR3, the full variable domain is SAVISQKPSRDICQRGTSLTIQCQVDSQVTMMFWYRQQPGQSLTLIATANQGSEATYESGFVIDKFPISRPNLTFSTLTVSNMSPEDSSIYLCSVEDLQIQYFGAGTRLSVL.

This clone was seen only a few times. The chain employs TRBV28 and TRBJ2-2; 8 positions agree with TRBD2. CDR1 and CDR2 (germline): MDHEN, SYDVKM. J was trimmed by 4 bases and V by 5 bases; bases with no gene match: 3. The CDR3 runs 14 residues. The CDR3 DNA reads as TGTGCCAGCAGTCCCGGGGGGGCCACCGGGGAGCTGTTTTTT. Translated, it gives CASSPGGATGELFF.

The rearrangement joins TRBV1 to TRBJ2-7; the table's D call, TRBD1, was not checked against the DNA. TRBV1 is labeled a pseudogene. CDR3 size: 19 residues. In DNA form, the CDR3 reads TGCACCAGCAGCCAACTCGCCCCAGGGGGCGCGTATCTCGCCTACGAGCAGTACTTC. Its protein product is CTSSQLAPGGAYLAYEQYF.

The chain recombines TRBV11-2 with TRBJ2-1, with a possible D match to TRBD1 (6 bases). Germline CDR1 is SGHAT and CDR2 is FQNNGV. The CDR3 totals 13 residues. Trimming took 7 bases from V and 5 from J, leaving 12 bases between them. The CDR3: CASTQNRDNEQFF. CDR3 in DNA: TGTGCCAGCACACAAAACAGGGACAATGAGCAGTTCTTC. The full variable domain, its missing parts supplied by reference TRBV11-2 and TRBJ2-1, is EAGVAQSPRYKIIEKRQSVAFWCNPISGHATLYWYQQILGQGPKLLIQFQNNGVVDDSQLPKDRFSAERLKGVDSTLKIQPAKLEDSAVYLCASTQNRDNEQFFGPGTRLTVL.

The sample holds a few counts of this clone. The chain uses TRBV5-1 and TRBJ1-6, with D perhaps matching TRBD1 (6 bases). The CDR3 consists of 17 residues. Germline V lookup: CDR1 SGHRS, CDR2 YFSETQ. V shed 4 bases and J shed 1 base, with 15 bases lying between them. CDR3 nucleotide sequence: TGCGCCAGCAGCCGGGGGGAGGGGGTATCCTATAATTCACCCCTCCACTTT. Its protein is CASSRGEGVSYNSPLHF.

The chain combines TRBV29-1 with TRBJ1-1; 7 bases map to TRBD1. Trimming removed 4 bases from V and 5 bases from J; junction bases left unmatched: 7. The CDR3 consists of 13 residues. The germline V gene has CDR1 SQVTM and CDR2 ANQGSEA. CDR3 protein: CSVARGRGTEAFF. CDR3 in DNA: TGCAGCGTTGCCAGGGGGAGAGGAACTGAAGCTTTCTTT.

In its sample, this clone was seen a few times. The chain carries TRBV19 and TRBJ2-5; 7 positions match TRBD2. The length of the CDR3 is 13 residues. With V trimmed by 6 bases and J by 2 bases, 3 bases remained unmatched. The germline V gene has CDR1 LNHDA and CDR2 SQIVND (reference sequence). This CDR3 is CASSTSAQETQYF. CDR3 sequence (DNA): TGTGCCAGTAGCACTAGCGCGCAAGAGACCCAGTACTTC.

CDR3: CASSMSDRAYEQYF. The CDR3 DNA reads as TGTGCCAGCAGCATGTCGGACAGGGCCTACGAGCAGTACTTC. This rearrangement joins TRBV21-1 to TRBJ2-7; the D call TRBD1 from the table was never checked on the DNA. TRBV21-1 is a known pseudogene. The CDR3 is 14 amino acids.

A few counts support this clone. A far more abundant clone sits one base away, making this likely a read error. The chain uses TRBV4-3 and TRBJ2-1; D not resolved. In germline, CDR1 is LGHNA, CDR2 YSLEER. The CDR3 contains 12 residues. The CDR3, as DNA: TGCGCCGGCAGCCAAGATCGGGTAGAGCAGTTCTTC. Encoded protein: CAGSQDRVEQFF.

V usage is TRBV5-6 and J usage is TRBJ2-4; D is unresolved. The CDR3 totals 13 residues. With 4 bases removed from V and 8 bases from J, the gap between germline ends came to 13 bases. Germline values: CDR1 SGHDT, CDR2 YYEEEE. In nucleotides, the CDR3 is TGTGCCAGCAGCCCCCTAAGTTCGGACATTCAGTACTTC. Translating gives CASSPLSSDIQYF. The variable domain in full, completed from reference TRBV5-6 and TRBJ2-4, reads DAGVTQSPTHLIKTRGQQVTLRCSPKSGHDTVSWYQQALGQGPQFIFQYYEEEERQRGNFPDRFSGHQFPNYSSELNVNALLLGDSALYLCASSPLSSDIQYFGAGTRLSVL.

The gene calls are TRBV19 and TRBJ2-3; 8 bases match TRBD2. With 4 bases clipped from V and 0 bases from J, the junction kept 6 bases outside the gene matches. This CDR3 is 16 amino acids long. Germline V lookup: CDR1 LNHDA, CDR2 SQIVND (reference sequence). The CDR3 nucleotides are TGTGCCAGTAGTACCGTAGCGGGGACTAGCACAGATACGCAGTATTTT. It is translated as CASSTVAGTSTDTQYF.

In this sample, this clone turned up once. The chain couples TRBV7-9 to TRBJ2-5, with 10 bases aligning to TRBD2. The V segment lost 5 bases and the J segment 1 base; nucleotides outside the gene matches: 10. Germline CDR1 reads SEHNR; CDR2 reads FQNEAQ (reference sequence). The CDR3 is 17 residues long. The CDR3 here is CASSLRTSGWIQETQYF. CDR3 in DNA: TGTGCCAGCAGCCTAAGGACTAGCGGATGGATCCAAGAGACCCAGTACTTC.

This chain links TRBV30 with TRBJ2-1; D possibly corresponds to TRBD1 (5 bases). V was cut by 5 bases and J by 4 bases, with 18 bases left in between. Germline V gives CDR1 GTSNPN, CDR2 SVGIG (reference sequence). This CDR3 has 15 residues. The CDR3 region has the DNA TGTGCCTGGCGAACCAGGGTTGACACATACAATGAGCAGTTCTTC. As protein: CAWRTRVDTYNEQFF. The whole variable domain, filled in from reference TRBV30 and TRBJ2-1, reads SQTIHQWPATLVQPVGSPLSLECTVEGTSNPNLYWYRQAAGRGLQLLFYSVGIGQISSEVPQNLSASRPQDRQFILSSKKLLLSDSGFYLCAWRTRVDTYNEQFFGPGTRLTVL.

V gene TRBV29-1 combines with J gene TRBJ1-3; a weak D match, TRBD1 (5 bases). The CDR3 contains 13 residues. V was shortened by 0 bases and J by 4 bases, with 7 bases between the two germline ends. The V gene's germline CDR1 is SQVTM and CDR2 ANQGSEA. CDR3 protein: CSVEDRAGNTIYF. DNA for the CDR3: TGCAGCGTTGAAGACAGGGCCGGAAACACCATATATTTT.

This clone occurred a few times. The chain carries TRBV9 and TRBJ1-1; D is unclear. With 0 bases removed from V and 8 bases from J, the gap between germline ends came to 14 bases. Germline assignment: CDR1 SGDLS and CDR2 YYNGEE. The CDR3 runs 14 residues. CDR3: CASSVDRQEREAFF. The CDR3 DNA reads TGTGCCAGCAGCGTAGATAGGCAGGAAAGAGAAGCTTTCTTT.

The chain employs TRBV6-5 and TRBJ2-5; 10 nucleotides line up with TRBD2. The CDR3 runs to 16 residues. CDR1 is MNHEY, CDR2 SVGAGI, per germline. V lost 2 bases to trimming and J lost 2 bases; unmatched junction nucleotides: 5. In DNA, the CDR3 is TGTGCCAGCAGTTACCAAGCGGGAGGGTTTCAAGAGACCCAGTACTTC. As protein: CASSYQAGGFQETQYF.

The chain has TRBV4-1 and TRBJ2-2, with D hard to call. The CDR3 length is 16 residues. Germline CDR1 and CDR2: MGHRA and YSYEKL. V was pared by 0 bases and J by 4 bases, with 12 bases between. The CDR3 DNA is TGCGCCAGCAGCCAAGACCCCAACAGATCCACCGGGGAGCTGTTTTTT. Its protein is CASSQDPNRSTGELFF.

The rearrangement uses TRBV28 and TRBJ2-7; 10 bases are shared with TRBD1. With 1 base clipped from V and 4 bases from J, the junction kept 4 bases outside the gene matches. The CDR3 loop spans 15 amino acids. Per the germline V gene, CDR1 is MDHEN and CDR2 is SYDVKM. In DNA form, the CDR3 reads TGTGCCAGCAGTTTATTGACAGGGGGCGGTTACGAGCAGTACTTC. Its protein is CASSLLTGGGYEQYF.

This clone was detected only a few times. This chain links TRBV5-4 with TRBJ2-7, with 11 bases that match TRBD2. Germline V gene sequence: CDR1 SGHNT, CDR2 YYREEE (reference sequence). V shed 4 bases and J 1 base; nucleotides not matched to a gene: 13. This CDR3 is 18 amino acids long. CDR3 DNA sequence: TGTGCCAGCAGCCGACAAGCGACGATAGCGGGAGGGTCCTACGAGCAGTACTTC. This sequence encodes CASSRQATIAGGSYEQYF.

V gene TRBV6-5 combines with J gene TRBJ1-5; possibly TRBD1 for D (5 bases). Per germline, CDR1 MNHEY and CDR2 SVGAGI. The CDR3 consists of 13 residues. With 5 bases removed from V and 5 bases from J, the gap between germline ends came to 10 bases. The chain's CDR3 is CASSKGLYQPQHF. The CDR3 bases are TGTGCCAGCAGTAAGGGACTTTATCAGCCCCAGCATTTT.

The CDR3 sequence: CASSRQRSSYEQYF. CDR3 DNA: TGTGCCAGCAGTCGACAGCGTAGCTCCTACGAGCAGTACTTC. The genes are TRBV6-5 and TRBJ2-7, with a possible D match to TRBD1 (5 bases). This CDR3 has 14 residues. Trimming took 5 bases from V and 0 from J, leaving 11 bases between them. Germline loops: CDR1 MNHEY, CDR2 SVGAGI.